This TCR beta chain was observed in a study of sequential checkpoint blockade in melanoma. Study as a whole: Patients were randomized 1:1 to nivolumab-then-ipilimumab or ipilimumab-then-nivolumab first-line. About 88 pretreatment tumor DNA samples were TCRβ immunosequenced.

Germline trimming cut 7 bases from V and 0 bases from J; bases unmatched to any gene: 8. The CDR3 is made up of 16 amino acids. The germline V gene encodes CDR1 SGDLS and CDR2 YYNGEE. Measured with immunoSEQ multiplex PCR; TCRdb has only the in-frame clones, and not every one. This sample yields several thousand clones, of which roughly a quarter are seen a single time; approximately 9.7% belongs to the top ten. As to treatment: randomized to nivolumab then ipilimumab (arm A) or the reverse (arm B). The chain has TRBV9 and TRBJ2-7; 12 bases align to TRBD2. The sequencing used tumor tissue (inferred from file names), collected from a patient given nivolumab and ipilimumab in sequence. The TCR sequence derives from a human donor with melanoma. CDR3 sequence (DNA): TGTGCCAGCGGGTCCGGGACTAGCGGGTCCTCCTACGAGCAGTACTTC. Protein sequence: CASGSGTSGSSYEQYF.